Listed below are T cell receptor beta chains from one sample, sequenced in a study of T-cell memory formation after mild COVID-19. TCRdb independently ran MiXCR on the 5' RACE reads; one entry per CDR3 protein. Of 350,000 to 450,000 distinct CDR3 sequences detected, roughly 26% appear once; the ten largest clones hold around 8.7%. The sequenced sample consisted of PBMCs or a T cell subset sorted from them (not recorded which). These receptors were obtained from an adult woman who had mild COVID-19 (a few samples of this study predate the infection). Cell type and time point are not known. Each CDR3 is given with its conserved first and last residue. The order of the fields is V gene, J gene, clone size, D gene, CDR3 protein, CDR3 DNA. D genes are given only for firm matches. The size field is filled for only some rows; it gives once, few, many or a size class.

TRBV5-5,TRBJ2-1,-,TRBD2,CASKLGEAGATYNEQFF,TGTGCCAGCAAACTCGGGGAAGCGGGAGCTACCTACAATGAGCAGTTCTTC
TRBV5-1,TRBJ2-1,few,TRBD1,CASSQGTGVYNEQFF,TGCGCCAGCAGCCAGGGGACAGGGGTTTACAATGAGCAGTTCTTC
TRBV6-2/TRBV6-3,TRBJ2-3,-,-,CASSYATRGRRTDTQYF,TGTGCCAGCAGTTACGCAACGAGAGGGAGGAGGACAGATACGCAGTATTTT
TRBV19,TRBJ2-5,-,-,CASSPSFQETQYF,TGTGCCAGTAGCCCCTCCTTTCAAGAGACCCAGTACTTC
TRBV14,TRBJ2-1,-,-,CASSQAVREQFF,TGTGCCAGCAGCCAAGCCGTCCGTGAGCAGTTCTTC
TRBV29-1,TRBJ1-1,-,-,CSAAEAFF,TGCAGCGCGGCAGAAGCTTTCTTT
TRBV11-3,TRBJ2-2,-,TRBD1,CASSPGTVANTGELFF,TGTGCCAGCAGCCCTGGGACAGTAGCGAACACCGGGGAGCTGTTTTTT
TRBV12-3/TRBV12-4,TRBJ2-7,-,TRBD1,CASSLGTGGGFYEQYF,TGTGCCAGCAGTTTAGGGACAGGGGGTGGCTTTTACGAGCAGTACTTC
TRBV7-2,TRBJ2-1,-,TRBD2,CASSLIGGSYNEQFF,TGTGCCAGCAGCTTAATCGGGGGGTCATACAATGAGCAGTTCTTC
TRBV14,TRBJ2-3,few,-,CASSQGLWGTDTQYF,TGTGCCAGCAGCCAGGGACTGTGGGGCACAGATACGCAGTATTTT
TRBV4-1,TRBJ1-1,-,-,CASSARGGSRSEAFF,TGCGCCAGCAGCGCCCGCGGCGGGTCGCGGTCTGAAGCTTTCTTT
TRBV5-4,TRBJ2-1,few,-,CASSLITAYNEQFF,TGTGCCAGCAGCTTGATCACAGCCTACAATGAGCAGTTCTTC
TRBV7-6,TRBJ2-1,few,TRBD1,CASSIGQGSSYNEQFF,TGTGCCAGCAGTATAGGACAGGGGAGCTCCTACAATGAGCAGTTCTTC
TRBV25-1,TRBJ1-6,few,-,CASTWTGRNSPLHF,TGTGCCAGCACTTGGACGGGGAGGAATTCACCCCTCCACTTT
TRBV5-6,TRBJ1-2,-,-,CASSLYVGDYGYTF,TGTGCCAGCAGCTTGTATGTGGGAGACTATGGCTACACCTTC
TRBV7-2,TRBJ2-5,-,-,CASSFRPLLDRRGETQYF,TGTGCCAGCAGCTTTCGGCCCCTCCTCGACAGGAGGGGAGAGACCCAGTACTTC
TRBV2,TRBJ1-1,-,TRBD1,CASSGDRATEAFF,TGTGCCAGCAGTGGAGACAGGGCCACTGAAGCTTTCTTT
TRBV18,TRBJ1-6,many,TRBD1,CASSRDSQRSPLHF,TGTGCCAGCTCGCGGGACAGCCAGCGATCACCCCTCCACTTT
TRBV30,TRBJ2-2,-,-,CAWADTNTGELFF,TGTGCCTGGGCCGACACGAACACCGGGGAGCTGTTTTTT
TRBV3-1,TRBJ2-1,-,-,CASSQSSTRASSYNEQFF,TGTGCCAGCAGCCAATCCTCTACGCGGGCCAGCTCCTACAATGAGCAGTTCTTC
TRBV7-9,TRBJ2-7,-,-,CASSSRKGTAMVQYF,TGTGCCAGCAGCTCCCGCAAGGGGACCGCCATGGTCCAGTACTTC
TRBV18,TRBJ2-1,few,TRBD2,CASSPSGIDEQFF,TGTGCCAGCTCACCTAGCGGGATCGATGAGCAGTTCTTC
TRBV3-1,TRBJ2-3,many,TRBD2,CASSQGGTSGGGSTDTQYF,TGTGCCAGCAGCCAAGGAGGGACTAGCGGGGGGGGAAGCACAGATACGCAGTATTTT
TRBV7-2,TRBJ1-2,few,-,CASSPRRDIRWTNYGYTF,TGTGCCAGCAGCCCCCGTAGAGACATAAGGTGGACTAACTATGGCTACACCTTC
TRBV5-6,TRBJ2-1,-,TRBD2,CASTGSGTRVFF,TGTGCCAGCACCGGCTCCGGGACTAGAGTGTTCTTC
TRBV4-2,TRBJ2-6,-,-,CASSLEGDSGANVLTF,TGTGCCAGCAGCTTAGAGGGGGACTCTGGGGCCAACGTCCTGACTTTC
TRBV28,TRBJ2-7,-,TRBD1,CASSPWTGGKYEQYF,TGTGCCAGCAGTCCCTGGACAGGGGGCAAATACGAGCAGTACTTC
TRBV12-3/TRBV12-4,TRBJ1-2,few,-,CASRQVGTGGYTF,TGTGCCAGCAGGCAAGTCGGCACGGGCGGCTACACCTTC
TRBV5-6,TRBJ2-4,-,TRBD1,CASSLVPATGKKAKNIQYF,TGTGCCAGCAGCTTGGTCCCCGCGACAGGGAAGAAGGCCAAAAACATTCAGTACTTC
TRBV7-2,TRBJ2-2,few,TRBD1,CASRTTADRDTGELFF,TGTGCCAGCAGAACGACGGCGGACAGGGACACCGGGGAGCTGTTTTTT
TRBV12-3/TRBV12-4,TRBJ1-4,few,TRBD1,CASRPQGVWEKLFF,TGTGCCAGCAGGCCACAGGGGGTTTGGGAAAAACTGTTTTTT
TRBV14,TRBJ2-1,-,-,CASSGTVVQQFF,TGTGCCAGCAGTGGGACCGTTGTCCAGCAGTTCTTC
TRBV24-1,TRBJ1-5,few,TRBD1,CATSDDRGPLSQPQHF,TGTGCCACCAGTGATGACAGGGGGCCCCTTAGCCAGCCCCAGCATTTT
TRBV3-1,TRBJ1-1,-,-,CASSQYNGLSTEAFF,TGTGCCAGCAGCCAATATAATGGTTTATCCACTGAAGCTTTCTTT
TRBV3-1,TRBJ2-3,few,TRBD2,CASSQPSGLAGGYTQYF,TGTGCCAGCAGCCAACCCTCAGGACTAGCGGGAGGCTATACGCAGTATTTT
TRBV6-6,TRBJ2-1,few,-,CASSYEVRNEQFF,TGTGCCAGCAGTTACGAGGTTCGTAATGAGCAGTTCTTC
TRBV7-9,TRBJ2-4,-,-,CASSLRNANIQYF,TGTGCCAGCAGCCTCCGTAACGCTAACATTCAGTACTTC
TRBV5-1,TRBJ2-2,few,TRBD2,CASSLAGTSGSGELFF,TGCGCCAGCAGCCTCGCCGGGACTAGCGGCTCCGGGGAGCTGTTTTTT
TRBV25-1,TRBJ1-1,-,-,CASSAAGNTEAFF,TGTGCCAGCAGTGCCGCAGGGAACACTGAAGCTTTCTTT
TRBV7-9,TRBJ2-7,few,TRBD2,CASSKSVAGVAEQYF,TGTGCCAGCAGCAAGAGCGTAGCGGGAGTAGCCGAGCAGTACTTC
TRBV20-1,TRBJ2-7,-,TRBD2,CSAAGTSGRTYEQYF,TGCAGTGCGGCCGGGACTAGCGGGAGGACCTACGAGCAGTACTTC
TRBV7-8,TRBJ2-5,-,-,CASSLYDVRPAQYF,TGTGCCAGCAGCTTATATGACGTTAGGCCCGCCCAGTACTTC